A selection of T cell receptor beta chains follows, all from one sample in a study of cytomegalovirus exposure and HLA in healthy donors. The assay was immunoSEQ multiplex PCR, and TCRdb's table has in-frame clones only and misses some. The sample consists of over 50,000 clones, roughly two thirds of them appearing once. The sample comprised PBMCs. These receptors were collected from a man aged 35 to 55 in good health and CMV-seropositive. CDR3s include the opening cysteine and the closing phenylalanine or tryptophan. A D gene is named only where the DNA matches it firmly. The size of a clone is reported for some rows only, either as once, few or many, or as a class for expanded clones.

CDR3 DNA: TGTGCCAGCTCACCAGGACAGACCCTAACCATCGGCTACACCTTC
CDR3 protein: CASSPGQTLTIGYTF
V gene: TRBV18
clone size: few
J gene: TRBJ1-2
D gene: -

CDR3 DNA: TGTGCCAGCAGCGTTAGCGGGGGCTTTTTGAATACGCAGTATTTT
CDR3 protein: CASSVSGGFLNTQYF
V gene: TRBV5-4
clone size: -
J gene: TRBJ2-3
D gene: TRBD2

CDR3 DNA: TGTGCCAGCAGCTTGAGGGGGCATGGTAGCACTGAAGCTTTCTTT
CDR3 protein: CASSLRGHGSTEAFF
V gene: TRBV2
clone size: -
J gene: TRBJ1-1
D gene: TRBD1

CDR3 DNA: TGTGCCAGCAGTGAAGCAGCTAGCGGGGGGGGCACCCAGCATTTT
CDR3 protein: CASSEAASGGGTQHF
V gene: TRBV6-1
clone size: -
J gene: TRBJ1-5
D gene: -

CDR3 DNA: TGTGCCAGCAGCTCCCGACTAGCGGGATTAAACACCGGGGAGCTGTTTTTT
CDR3 protein: CASSSRLAGLNTGELFF
V gene: TRBV7-2
clone size: -
J gene: TRBJ2-2
D gene: TRBD2

CDR3 DNA: TGTGCCAGCAGTGAAGCGTGGAGGGGAGATGAAAAACTGTTTTTT
CDR3 protein: CASSEAWRGDEKLFF
V gene: TRBV6-1
clone size: few
J gene: TRBJ1-4
D gene: -

CDR3 DNA: TGTGCCAGCAGTGAACTAGCGGGCTCCTACAATGAGCAGTTCTTC
CDR3 protein: CASSELAGSYNEQFF
V gene: TRBV6-1
clone size: -
J gene: TRBJ2-1
D gene: TRBD2

CDR3 DNA: TGTGCTAGTGCCCTGGGAGCAACTAATGAAAAACTGTTTTTT
CDR3 protein: CASALGATNEKLFF
V gene: TRBV12-5
clone size: -
J gene: TRBJ1-4
D gene: -

CDR3 DNA: TGCGCCAGCAGCATCACAGGGGTCCAAGAGACCCAGTACTTC
CDR3 protein: CASSITGVQETQYF
V gene: TRBV5-1
clone size: -
J gene: TRBJ2-5
D gene: TRBD1

CDR3 DNA: TGTGCCAGCAGCTCCCGGGACACAATCTACTATGGCTACACCTTC
CDR3 protein: CASSSRDTIYYGYTF
V gene: TRBV5-6
clone size: -
J gene: TRBJ1-2
D gene: -

CDR3 DNA: TGTGCCAGTAGTATAGAAGCAGCCCTGAGCGGGTATGGCTACACCTTC
CDR3 protein: CASSIEAALSGYGYTF
V gene: TRBV19
clone size: -
J gene: TRBJ1-2
D gene: -

CDR3 DNA: TGTGCCACCACAGGGAACTCCTACGAGCAGTACTTC
CDR3 protein: CATTGNSYEQYF
V gene: TRBV10-3
clone size: few
J gene: TRBJ2-7
D gene: -

CDR3 DNA: TGTGCCAGCAGCCTAGCGGGAGCGGGGAATGAGCAGTTCTTC
CDR3 protein: CASSLAGAGNEQFF
V gene: TRBV6-6
clone size: medium-sized
J gene: TRBJ2-1
D gene: TRBD2

CDR3 DNA: TGTGCCAGTAGGGGGACAGGGATCGCCGGGGAGCTGTTTTTT
CDR3 protein: CASRGTGIAGELFF
V gene: TRBV19
clone size: -
J gene: TRBJ2-2
D gene: TRBD1

CDR3 DNA: TGTGCCAGCGAAAAAACAGGGGGCGAGACCCAGTACTTC
CDR3 protein: CASEKTGGETQYF
V gene: TRBV2
clone size: few
J gene: TRBJ2-5
D gene: TRBD1

CDR3 DNA: TGCGCCAGCAGCCAAGATCGTAACAGCGGGAGGGCCATCGGCACAGATACGCAGTATTTT
CDR3 protein: CASSQDRNSGRAIGTDTQYF
V gene: TRBV4-3
clone size: -
J gene: TRBJ2-3
D gene: TRBD2

CDR3 DNA: TGCGCCAGCAGCCAATCGTTGCATGGGACAGGGGGACATGGCTACACCTTC
CDR3 protein: CASSQSLHGTGGHGYTF
V gene: TRBV4-3
clone size: -
J gene: TRBJ1-2
D gene: TRBD1

CDR3 DNA: TGTGCCAGCAGCTTAGCGGGAGGCCTATTTAACACAGATACGCAGTATTTT
CDR3 protein: CASSLAGGLFNTDTQYF
V gene: TRBV11-3
clone size: once
J gene: TRBJ2-3
D gene: TRBD2

CDR3 DNA: TGTGCCAGCATGGGGGACAGATACAATCAGCCCCAGCATTTT
CDR3 protein: CASMGDRYNQPQHF
V gene: TRBV6-6
clone size: once
J gene: TRBJ1-5
D gene: TRBD1

CDR3 DNA: TGTGCCAGCAGTTACAAAGGGGGAACGAACTATGGCTACACCTTC
CDR3 protein: CASSYKGGTNYGYTF
V gene: TRBV6-5
clone size: -
J gene: TRBJ1-2
D gene: -

CDR3 DNA: TGTGCCAGCAGCAGGGGGACAACGCAGTATTTT
CDR3 protein: CASSRGTTQYF
V gene: TRBV4-2
clone size: -
J gene: TRBJ2-3
D gene: -

CDR3 DNA: TGTGCCAGCAGCGTCACAACAGGGGCCGAGCAGTACTTC
CDR3 protein: CASSVTTGAEQYF
V gene: TRBV6-5
clone size: -
J gene: TRBJ2-7
D gene: TRBD1

CDR3 DNA: TGTGCCAGCAGTGGATTAGACAGGGGGCTCTACGAGCAGTACTTC
CDR3 protein: CASSGLDRGLYEQYF
V gene: TRBV25-1
clone size: -
J gene: TRBJ2-7
D gene: TRBD1

CDR3 DNA: TGTGCCTGGAGGACGGGGTACTCTGGAAACACCATATATTTT
CDR3 protein: CAWRTGYSGNTIYF
V gene: TRBV30
clone size: -
J gene: TRBJ1-3
D gene: -

CDR3 DNA: TGTGCCAGCAGTGGGGGCGGGACAGGGGGTGAAAAACTGTTTTTT
CDR3 protein: CASSGGGTGGEKLFF
V gene: TRBV25-1
clone size: -
J gene: TRBJ1-4
D gene: TRBD1

CDR3 DNA: TGTGCCAGCAGTGAAACGGGACAAGAGCAGTTCTTC
CDR3 protein: CASSETGQEQFF
V gene: TRBV2
clone size: -
J gene: TRBJ2-1
D gene: -

CDR3 DNA: TGTGCCAGTAGTTTTCTAGGAAATGGTAATGAGCAGTTCTTC
CDR3 protein: CASSFLGNGNEQFF
V gene: TRBV19
clone size: -
J gene: TRBJ2-1
D gene: -

CDR3 DNA: TGTGCCAGCAGTTCGGACAGGGGGCGAGACTACGAGCAGTACTTC
CDR3 protein: CASSSDRGRDYEQYF
V gene: TRBV27
clone size: -
J gene: TRBJ2-7
D gene: TRBD1

CDR3 DNA: TGTGCCAGCAGAGAGTGGACTAGCGGGAGTAATGAGCAGTTCTTC
CDR3 protein: CASREWTSGSNEQFF
V gene: TRBV2
clone size: few
J gene: TRBJ2-1
D gene: TRBD2

CDR3 DNA: TGTGCCAGCAGCTTAGCGTTTCGACAGGGCAGCGAGCAGTACTTC
CDR3 protein: CASSLAFRQGSEQYF
V gene: TRBV7-9
clone size: few
J gene: TRBJ2-7
D gene: TRBD1

CDR3 DNA: TGTGCCAGTAGGGAGACAGGGGTTTTGGCAGATACGCAGTATTTT
CDR3 protein: CASRETGVLADTQYF
V gene: TRBV19
clone size: -
J gene: TRBJ2-3
D gene: TRBD1

CDR3 DNA: TGCGCCAGCAGCTTGTTGACGCGTAGCGGGAGACAATCCTCCTACAATGAGCAGTTCTTC
CDR3 protein: CASSLLTRSGRQSSYNEQFF
V gene: TRBV5-1
clone size: -
J gene: TRBJ2-1
D gene: TRBD2

CDR3 DNA: TGTGCCAGCAGTCACAGGGAAAACAGGCAGTATTTT
CDR3 protein: CASSHRENRQYF
V gene: TRBV6-4
clone size: -
J gene: TRBJ2-3
D gene: -

CDR3 DNA: TGTGCCAGCAGCTTGGGGAGGGACGAGCAGTACTTC
CDR3 protein: CASSLGRDEQYF
V gene: TRBV5-6
clone size: -
J gene: TRBJ2-7
D gene: -

CDR3 DNA: TGTGCCAGCAGCTACAATCCGGGGGTCGGGGAGACCCAGTACTTC
CDR3 protein: CASSYNPGVGETQYF
V gene: TRBV7-2
clone size: few
J gene: TRBJ2-5
D gene: -

CDR3 DNA: TGTGCCAGCAGCCCAGGGACTAGCGGGACCTATACGCAGTATTTT
CDR3 protein: CASSPGTSGTYTQYF
V gene: TRBV11-3
clone size: -
J gene: TRBJ2-3
D gene: TRBD2

CDR3 DNA: TGCAGCGTTAAGGGGACAGCCTACGAGCAGTACTTC
CDR3 protein: CSVKGTAYEQYF
V gene: TRBV29-1
clone size: once
J gene: TRBJ2-7
D gene: TRBD1

CDR3 DNA: TGTGCCAGCAGCCAAGACTCTCTCCTCACTGAAGCTTTCTTT
CDR3 protein: CASSQDSLLTEAFF
V gene: TRBV4-2
clone size: -
J gene: TRBJ1-1
D gene: -

CDR3 DNA: TGTGCCAGCAGCTTGTTCACAGGGGGCTTAATTAACACCGGGGAGCTGTTTTTT
CDR3 protein: CASSLFTGGLINTGELFF
V gene: TRBV5-6
clone size: -
J gene: TRBJ2-2
D gene: TRBD1

CDR3 DNA: TGTGCTAGCAGCCCTAATGCGGGAGTGGGTAATGAGCAGTTCTTC
CDR3 protein: CASSPNAGVGNEQFF
V gene: TRBV7-7
clone size: -
J gene: TRBJ2-1
D gene: TRBD2

CDR3 DNA: TGTGCCAGCAGCTTGGTAGAACAGGAAATTCAGTACTTC
CDR3 protein: CASSLVEQEIQYF
V gene: TRBV5-6
clone size: -
J gene: TRBJ2-4
D gene: -

CDR3 DNA: TGCAGCGTTGCGGGAGAGGGATTTGGGGCCAACGTCCTGACTTTC
CDR3 protein: CSVAGEGFGANVLTF
V gene: TRBV29-1
clone size: -
J gene: TRBJ2-6
D gene: -

CDR3 DNA: TGTGCCAGCAGCACGACAGGGAGCACTGAAGCTTTCTTT
CDR3 protein: CASSTTGSTEAFF
V gene: TRBV6-1
clone size: -
J gene: TRBJ1-1
D gene: TRBD1

CDR3 DNA: TGCGCCAGCAGCTTGCTGGCCGACTACAATGAGCAGTTCTTC
CDR3 protein: CASSLLADYNEQFF
V gene: TRBV5-1
clone size: -
J gene: TRBJ2-1
D gene: -

CDR3 DNA: TGTGCCAGCAGGACAGGGGGTCGGTACGAGCAGTACTTC
CDR3 protein: CASRTGGRYEQYF
V gene: TRBV14
clone size: -
J gene: TRBJ2-7
D gene: TRBD1

CDR3 DNA: TGTGCCAGCAGCCTAACTAGCGGGAGTATCCACGAGCAGTACTTC
CDR3 protein: CASSLTSGSIHEQYF
V gene: TRBV4-2
clone size: few
J gene: TRBJ2-7
D gene: TRBD2

CDR3 DNA: TGCGCCAGCAGCCCGGGACTAGCGGGGAATGAGCAGTTCTTC
CDR3 protein: CASSPGLAGNEQFF
V gene: TRBV5-1
clone size: -
J gene: TRBJ2-1
D gene: TRBD2